The sequence of this T cell receptor (beta chain) was determined in a study of blood T cells in healthy people across ages. Germline V CDR1 and CDR2: SGHRS, YFSETQ. V shed 4 bases and J shed 4 bases, with 15 bases lying between them. CDR3 length: 16 amino acids. This clonotype turned up a few times. The antigen is unknown. Study-level points and caveats: A greater number of naive CD4+ cells and higher diversity distinguished long-lived donors from aged donors.

Those donating, healthy Caucasian individuals from Russia, were aged roughly 6 to 90. Then a second PCR, running about 7 to 11 cycles, was carried out with a sample-barcoded 5' primer and a J-beta primer mix. Via MiXCR, TCRdb re-called the 5' RACE reads, giving one row per CDR3 protein. Of around 2 million distinct CDR3 sequences in the sample, about two fifths are singletons; the top ten hold about 23%. The sequence was obtained from a human donor in good health. The sample taken for sequencing was blood. The chain uses TRBV5-1 and TRBJ2-6, with D perhaps matching TRBD1 (6 bases). The CDR3 sequence: CASSQGTSRGANVLTF. CDR3 in DNA: TGCGCCAGCAGCCAGGGGACATCCCGGGGGGCCAACGTCCTGACTTTC. The entire variable domain, with the rest obtained from reference TRBV5-1 and TRBJ2-6, is as follows: KAGVTQTPRYLIKTRGQQVTLSCSPISGHRSVSWYQQTPGQGLQFLFEYFSETQRNKGNFPGRFSGRQFSNSRSEMNVSTLELGDSALYLCASSQGTSRGANVLTFGAGSRLTVL.